The source of this T cell receptor beta chain is a study of shared clonotypes between healthy human individuals. Looking at the study overall: There were three CD4 naive, three CD4 memory, two CD8 naive and one CD8 memory plates per donor.

As for this clone: Its specificity is not known.

Study conclusions and caveats: Four donors shared about 4.5% of their naive CD4 clonotypes. Few donors limited the genetic and exposure-history diversity represented.

CDR1 is SGHTA, CDR2 FQGNSA, per germline. The CDR3 runs to 15 residues. The ends were cut back, 1 base at V and 0 bases at J, with 8 bases in the middle. Repertoires were generated with immunoSEQ multiplex PCR, while TCRdb's copy carries only in-frame clones and drops some. The sample lists 1.6 million or so clones, approximately 98.5% occurring once. The origin of this receptor is a man aged 25-45 years in good health. Sequenced material: naive CD4+ T cells sorted from blood. Subset: CD45RA+ positively selected. The rearrangement uses TRBV7-2 and TRBJ2-3; D not resolved. CDR3 nucleotide sequence: TGTGCCAGCAGCTTAGAACCCTCTAGCACAGATACGCAGTATTTT. This translates into CASSLEPSSTDTQYF.